This T cell receptor beta chain derives from a study of shared clonotypes between healthy human individuals. Regarding the study as a whole: Even with large depth, rarefaction showed that sorted-subset sequencing was incomplete. The sampled material consisted only of blood, and tissue repertoires are likely to differ.

About this clone itself: The antigen remains undetermined.

Measured with immunoSEQ multiplex PCR; TCRdb has only the in-frame clones, and not every one. Of about 2,500,000 clones in the sample, approximately 94% were seen once. The V and J ends lost 3 bases and 4 bases respectively, with 15 bases between them. The CDR3 is made up of 15 amino acids. Looked up from germline, CDR1 is MDHEN and CDR2 is SYDVKM. The V gene is TRBV28, the J gene TRBJ1-2; a possible D gene is TRBD1 (6 bases). Sequences were obtained from naive CD4+ T cells sorted from blood. Regarding subset: CD45RA+ positively selected. This TCR derives from a man between 18 and 29 years old in good health. The CDR3 bases are TGTGCCAGCAGTTTCCCGGACAGATTGCCCTATGGCTACACCTTC. Protein sequence: CASSFPDRLPYGYTF.